The clone carrying this T cell receptor beta chain was seen a few times. Sample treatment: preoperative locoregional IRX-2 cytokine immunotherapy. Here immunoSEQ multiplex PCR was the method, and the copy in TCRdb shows in-frame clones only, minus some. The table includes some 30,000 clones, roughly four fifths detected once. The V gene lost 1 base and the J gene lost 6 bases, with 6 bases spanning the gap. The CDR3 totals 12 residues. Per germline, CDR1 KGHSH and CDR2 LQKENI. These data are taken from a study of preoperative IRX-2 immunotherapy in early breast cancer. The clonotype was recovered from a human donor with breast cancer. The genes are TRBV18 and TRBJ1-1; unclear D gene. The sample here was lymph node tissue, taken from a patient treated with IRX-2 immunotherapy. Here the CDR3 reads CASSPQGAEAFF. The DNA of the CDR3 is TGTGCCAGCTCACCACAGGGAGCTGAAGCTTTCTTT.